The 24 T cell receptor beta chains below come from one sample, sequenced in a study of blood T cell repertoires in COVID-19. Sequenced by immunoSEQ multiplex PCR; TCRdb stores in-frame clones only, minus some. The sample lists approximately 200,000 clones, approximately 80% occurring once. Sequencing was performed on peripheral blood. These receptors were obtained from an elderly woman with COVID-19, enrolled during active disease.

The chain couples TRBV28 to TRBJ1-6; 9 bases align to TRBD1. Germline-derived CDR1 and CDR2 are MDHEN and SYDVKM. The CDR3 covers 15 residues. With 10 bases clipped from V and 9 bases from J, the junction kept 13 bases outside the gene matches. CDR3 amino acids: CATSDRGGFSSPLHF. DNA of the CDR3: TGTGCCACCTCGGACAGGGGAGGGTTTAGTTCACCCCTCCACTTT. The full variable domain, its missing parts supplied by reference TRBV28 and TRBJ1-6, is DVKVTQSSRYLVKRTGEKVFLECVQDMDHENMFWYRQDPGLGLRLIYFSYDVKMKEKGDIPEGYSVSREKKERFSLILESASTNQTSMYLCATSDRGGFSSPLHFGNGTRLTVT.

This clone came up once. The chain carries TRBV19 and TRBJ1-6, with D perhaps matching TRBD1 (5 bases). CDR1 is LNHDA, CDR2 SQIVND, per germline (reference sequence). This CDR3 contains 14 residues. V was trimmed by 7 bases and J by 10 bases, leaving 17 bases between them. CDR3 protein: CASMSTGGESPLHF. As DNA, the CDR3 is TGTGCCAGTATGTCGACCGGGGGAGAGTCACCCCTCCACTTT.

This chain links TRBV6-4 with TRBJ1-5; 10 bases align to TRBD1. The CDR3 totals 17 residues. V was pared by 8 bases and J by 0 bases, with 10 bases of the junction left unmatched. CDR1 and CDR2 from the germline V gene are MRHNA and SNTAGT. CDR3 in amino acids: CASRGTGEGYSNQPQHF. The CDR3, as DNA: TGTGCCAGCCGCGGGACAGGGGAAGGTTATAGCAATCAGCCCCAGCATTTT.

The V and J genes are TRBV6-1 and TRBJ1-4, with TRBD1 identical over 7 bases. The CDR3 loop spans 16 amino acids. CDR1 and CDR2 from the germline V gene are MNHNS and SASEGT. Trimming cost V 4 bases and J 4 bases; bases outside gene matches: 9. The CDR3 is CASSAASQGVNEKLFF. Here the CDR3 DNA reads TGTGCCAGCAGTGCCGCCTCCCAGGGGGTTAATGAAAAACTGTTTTTT.

This chain connects TRBV5-1 to TRBJ1-2; D not certain. The CDR3 spans 13 residues. V was shortened by 1 base and J by 4 bases, with 8 bases between the two germline ends. From germline, CDR1 is SGHRS and CDR2 YFSETQ. The CDR3 loop is CASSLQEGYGYTF. The CDR3 region has the DNA TGCGCCAGCAGCTTGCAGGAAGGCTATGGCTACACCTTC.

This chain joins TRBV5-1 and TRBJ2-7; a weak D match, TRBD2 (6 bases). Germline CDR1 is SGHRS and CDR2 is YFSETQ. This CDR3 region has 14 residues. Trimming removed 5 bases from V and 1 base from J, with 13 bases in between. CDR3: CASSSRERSYEQYF. CDR3 coding DNA: TGCGCCAGCAGTTCCCGGGAGCGATCCTACGAGCAGTACTTC.

This chain connects TRBV20-1 to TRBJ1-5, with D unresolved. Trimming cost V 3 bases and J 7 bases, with 10 bases left between them. The germline CDR1 and CDR2 sequences are DFQATT and SNEGSKA (reference sequence). The CDR3 length is 12 residues. The CDR3 DNA follows: TGCAGTGCTAGTAAGATGGGCCAGCCCCAGCATTTT. As protein: CSASKMGQPQHF.

This clone has just one count. This rearrangement joins TRBV9 to TRBJ2-7; TRBD2 matches at 11 bases. Germline CDR1 and CDR2: SGDLS and YYNGEE. J gave up 10 bases and V 4 bases, and 10 bases lay outside the gene matches. CDR3 size: 14 residues. The CDR3 reads CASSRLLAGEPQYF. The CDR3 coding sequence is TGTGCCAGCAGCCGGCTACTAGCGGGAGAACCCCAGTACTTC.

The J gene is TRBJ2-4, the V gene TRBV4-2; weak D call: TRBD2 (5 bases). Germline V gene data show CDR1 as LGHNA and CDR2 as YNFKEQ. Trimming left V 0 bases short and J 3 bases short, with 12 bases between. The CDR3 has 16 residues. DNA of the CDR3: TGTGCCAGCAGCCAAGATCAGAAGGCGGGCAAAAACATTCAGTACTTC. This translates into CASSQDQKAGKNIQYF.

The chain is built from TRBV4-2 and TRBJ1-2, with D maybe TRBD1 (5 bases). Per germline, CDR1 LGHNA and CDR2 YNFKEQ. V lost 3 bases and J 2 bases, leaving 13 bases between the germline ends. This CDR3 spans 15 amino acids. Here the CDR3 DNA reads TGTGCCAGCAGCCAGAGCAGGGCAGAAAACTATGGCTACACCTTC. Translation: CASSQSRAENYGYTF.

The CDR3, as DNA: TGTGCCAGCAGACACACAGGGAGCTCCTACAATGAGCAGTTCTTC. Protein product: CASRHTGSSYNEQFF. The chain links TRBV28 to TRBJ2-1; D possibly corresponds to TRBD1 (6 bases). V lost 6 bases and J lost 0, with 12 bases in between. Germline lookup yields CDR1 MDHEN and CDR2 SYDVKM. The CDR3 has 15 amino acids.

This clone was counted a single time. This chain connects TRBV6-1 to TRBJ1-5; possibly TRBD1 for D (5 bases). CDR3 size: 17 residues. Per germline, CDR1 MNHNS and CDR2 SASEGT. Trimming removed 0 bases from V and 5 bases from J, with 17 bases in between. The CDR3 coding sequence is TGTGCCAGCAGTGAAGCGGTAGGGGCAGGCCCCTATCAGCCCCAGCATTTT. It is translated as CASSEAVGAGPYQPQHF.

The chain is built from TRBV4-1 and TRBJ1-6; TRBD1 agrees at 7 bases. The length of the CDR3 is 16 residues. Trimming at V came to 5 bases and at J to 6 bases, leaving 10 bases not matched to a gene. Per the germline V gene, CDR1 is MGHRA and CDR2 is YSYEKL. This CDR3 is CASSAQGGQRNSPLHF. The DNA of the CDR3 is TGCGCCAGCAGCGCCCAGGGGGGACAGCGTAATTCACCCCTCCACTTT.

The J gene is TRBJ1-4, the V gene TRBV3-1 (or the pseudogene TRBV3-2), with 10 bases aligning to TRBD1. The CDR3 extends over 14 amino acids. Germline-derived CDR1 and CDR2 are LGHDT and YNNKEL (reference sequence). Trimming at V came to 6 bases and at J to 7 bases, leaving 5 bases not matched to a gene. The CDR3 protein is CASSLRDRGEKLFF. In DNA form, the CDR3 reads TGTGCCAGCAGTCTTCGGGACAGGGGTGAAAAACTGTTTTTT.

The sample holds many counts of this clone. The chain uses TRBV4-2 and TRBJ1-6, with D possibly being TRBD1 (5 bases). With 0 bases removed from V and 7 bases from J, the gap between germline ends came to 7 bases. Per the germline V gene, CDR1 is LGHNA and CDR2 is YNFKEQ. This CDR3 is 14 amino acids long. The CDR3 DNA is TGTGCCAGCAGCCAAGAGAACAGGAATTCACCCCTCCACTTT. It specifies CASSQENRNSPLHF.

This clone was seen only once. V gene TRBV28 combines with J gene TRBJ1-5; 7 nucleotides line up with TRBD1. This CDR3 is 12 amino acids long. The germline V gene has CDR1 MDHEN and CDR2 SYDVKM. CDR3 protein: CGTNPGGMPQHF. Here the CDR3 DNA reads TGTGGGACAAATCCAGGGGGGATGCCCCAGCATTTT.

The gene calls are TRBV6-1 and TRBJ2-1, with D perhaps matching TRBD1 (5 bases). The CDR3 spans 15 residues. Germline CDR1 is MNHNS and CDR2 is SASEGT. Trimming took off 2 bases at V and 5 bases at J, with 13 bases between the two ends. The CDR3 is CASSELRTPNNEQFF. CDR3 nucleotide sequence: TGTGCCAGCAGTGAATTAAGGACACCAAACAATGAGCAGTTCTTC.

This rearrangement joins TRBV5-5 to TRBJ2-1; 7 bases align to TRBD2. Trimming took 2 bases from V and 8 from J; bases not matched to a gene: 7. The length of the CDR3 is 14 residues. Germline loops: CDR1 SGHKS, CDR2 YYEKEE (reference sequence). The CDR3 protein is CASSFRTSQDEQFF. CDR3 nucleotide sequence: TGTGCCAGCAGCTTCAGGACTAGTCAAGATGAGCAGTTCTTC.

This chain links TRBV7-3 with TRBJ2-6; 7 nucleotides align to TRBD1. The CDR3 is 16 amino acids. CDR1 and CDR2 (germline): SGHTA, FQGTGA. Trimming removed 5 bases from V and 4 bases from J; junction bases left unmatched: 8. The CDR3, as DNA: TGTGCCAGCAGCCCGTCGACAGGGTTCGGGGCCAACGTCCTGACTTTC. Protein: CASSPSTGFGANVLTF.

This CDR3 reads CASSSSGAHTIYF. The CDR3 nucleotides read TGTGCCAGCAGCTCCAGTGGAGCGCACACCATATATTTT. The chain recombines TRBV7-9 with TRBJ1-3; no firm D call. Germline CDR1 reads SEHNR; CDR2 reads FQNEAQ (reference sequence). Trimming removed 4 bases from V and 8 bases from J, with 12 bases in between. This CDR3 has 13 residues.

The chain has TRBV2 and TRBJ1-1, with D possibly TRBD1 on 5 matching bases. V lost 2 bases and J 1 base, leaving 11 bases between the germline ends. Germline CDR1 is SNHLY and CDR2 is FYNNEI. The CDR3 sequence is 15 residues long. CDR3 DNA: TGTGCCAGCAGTGAATACGGACACCCGAACACTGAAGCTTTCTTT. It codes for CASSEYGHPNTEAFF.

The chain recombines TRBV5-8 with TRBJ1-4, with 10 bases that match TRBD1. With 0 bases clipped from V and 3 bases from J, the junction kept 5 bases outside the gene matches. CDR1 is SGHTS and CDR2 is YDEGEE in the germline V gene. The length of the CDR3 is 17 residues. As DNA, the CDR3 is TGTGCCAGCAGCTTGGGACAGGGGGCATGGGCTAATGAAAAACTGTTTTTT. Protein product: CASSLGQGAWANEKLFF.

This clone has only one observation. The V call is TRBV6-2 or TRBV6-3, the J call TRBJ2-5; D not resolved. Trimming removed 1 base from V and 5 bases from J, with 8 bases in between. CDR1 and CDR2 from the germline V gene are MNHEY and SVGEGT. The CDR3 loop spans 13 amino acids. CDR3: CASSYWSFETQYF. For the CDR3, the DNA is TGTGCCAGCAGTTACTGGAGCTTCGAGACCCAGTACTTC.

The genes are TRBV6-1 and TRBJ2-1, with 14 bases identical to TRBD2. The CDR3 length is 15 residues. After removal of 3 bases from V and 10 bases from J, the junction contained 5 bases not matched to a gene. CDR1 is MNHNS and CDR2 is SASEGT in the germline V gene. CDR3 region: CASSEGLAGVREQFF. The CDR3 DNA reads TGTGCCAGCAGTGAGGGACTAGCGGGAGTAAGAGAGCAGTTCTTC.